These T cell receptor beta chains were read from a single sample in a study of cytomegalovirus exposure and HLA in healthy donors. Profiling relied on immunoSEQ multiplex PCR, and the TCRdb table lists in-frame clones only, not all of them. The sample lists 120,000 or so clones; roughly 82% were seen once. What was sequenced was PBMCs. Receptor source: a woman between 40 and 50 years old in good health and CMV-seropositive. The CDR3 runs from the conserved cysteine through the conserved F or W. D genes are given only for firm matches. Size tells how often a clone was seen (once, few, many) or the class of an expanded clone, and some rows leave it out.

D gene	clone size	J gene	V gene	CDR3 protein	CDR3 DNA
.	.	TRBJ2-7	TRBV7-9	CASSPAGEHEQYF	TGTGCCAGCAGCCCCGCAGGGGAACACGAGCAGTACTTC
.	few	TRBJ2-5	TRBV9	CASSTAGPQYF	TGTGCCAGCAGTACCGCGGGGCCCCAGTACTTC
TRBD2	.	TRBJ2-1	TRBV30	CAWSPQWSLPSSGRGGGQFF	TGTGCCTGGAGTCCCCAGTGGTCGCTACCCTCTAGCGGGAGGGGGGGTGGGCAGTTCTTC
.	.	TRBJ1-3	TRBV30	CAWRYGAGNTIYF	TGTGCCTGGAGATACGGGGCTGGAAACACCATATATTTT
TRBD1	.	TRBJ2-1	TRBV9	CASSVYEGGVSSEQFF	TGTGCCAGCAGCGTTTATGAAGGGGGCGTTAGTAGTGAGCAGTTCTTC
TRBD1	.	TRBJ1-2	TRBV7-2	CASSPDRDRGYTF	TGTGCCAGCAGCCCGGACAGGGACCGGGGCTACACCTTC
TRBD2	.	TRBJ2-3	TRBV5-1	CASSLGSGSTDTQYF	TGCGCCAGCAGCTTGGGTAGCGGGAGCACAGATACGCAGTATTTT
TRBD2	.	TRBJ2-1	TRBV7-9	CASSLAGLAGIMNEQFF	TGTGCCAGCAGCTTAGCGGGGCTAGCGGGAATCATGAATGAGCAGTTCTTC
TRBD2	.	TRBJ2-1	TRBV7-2	CASSQRQRGAYNEQFF	TGTGCCAGCAGCCAGAGACAGCGGGGGGCCTACAATGAGCAGTTCTTC
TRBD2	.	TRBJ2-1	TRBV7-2	CASSPSLAGGRNEQFF	TGTGCCAGCAGCCCCTCCCTAGCGGGGGGGCGGAATGAGCAGTTCTTC